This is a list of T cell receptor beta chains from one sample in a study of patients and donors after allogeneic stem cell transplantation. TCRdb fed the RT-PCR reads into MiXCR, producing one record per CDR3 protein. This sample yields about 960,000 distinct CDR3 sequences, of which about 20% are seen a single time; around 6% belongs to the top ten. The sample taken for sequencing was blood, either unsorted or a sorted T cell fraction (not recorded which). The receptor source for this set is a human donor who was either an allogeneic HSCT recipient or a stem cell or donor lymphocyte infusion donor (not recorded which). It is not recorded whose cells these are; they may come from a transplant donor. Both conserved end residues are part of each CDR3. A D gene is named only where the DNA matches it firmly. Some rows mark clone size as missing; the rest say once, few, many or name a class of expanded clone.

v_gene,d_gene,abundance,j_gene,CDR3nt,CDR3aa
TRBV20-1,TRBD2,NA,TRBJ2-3,TGCAGTGCTAGAGATAGCGGGCTAATCACAGATACGCAGTATTTT,CSARDSGLITDTQYF
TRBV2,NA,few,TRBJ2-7,TGTGCCAGCAGACAAAAGGAGAGACTAGGGGCCTACGAGCAGTACTTC,CASRQKERLGAYEQYF
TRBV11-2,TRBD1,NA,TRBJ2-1,TGTGCCAGCAGCTTATTAGGGGGCTTTTCGATAAGGTTTTTTAAGTTCTTC,CASSLLGGFSIRFFKFF
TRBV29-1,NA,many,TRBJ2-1,TGCAGCGTTGAAGGGGGTGTATCCTACAATGAGCAGTTCTTC,CSVEGGVSYNEQFF
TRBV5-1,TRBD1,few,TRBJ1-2,TGCGCCAGCAGCTTGGATTTAATTGGCAGGGGGGTTGATGGCTACACCTTC,CASSLDLIGRGVDGYTF
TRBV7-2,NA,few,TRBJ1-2,TGTGCCAGCAGCTTAGATCTACCCGTCTATGGCTACACCTTC,CASSLDLPVYGYTF
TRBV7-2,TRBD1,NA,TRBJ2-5,TGTGCCAGCAGCTTACTCGGGACAGGGATCGTGGAGACCCAGTACTTC,CASSLLGTGIVETQYF
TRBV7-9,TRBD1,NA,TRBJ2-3,TGTGCCAGCAGCTTAGACGGACAGGGGTATGGGGATACGCAGTATTTT,CASSLDGQGYGDTQYF
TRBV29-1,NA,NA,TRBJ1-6,TGCAGCGTTGAAGAAGGGTCAGGGTCACCCCTCCACTTT,CSVEEGSGSPLHF
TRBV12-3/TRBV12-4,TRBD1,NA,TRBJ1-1,TGTGCCAGCAGTTTAAGACAGGGGTCTGAAGCTTTCTTT,CASSLRQGSEAFF
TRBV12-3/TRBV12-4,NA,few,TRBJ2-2,TGTGCCAGTCTTTGGGGCGCCGGGGAGCTGTTTTTT,CASLWGAGELFF
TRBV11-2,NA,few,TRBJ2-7,TGTGCCAGCAGCTTAGAGTCGCGCGGAGTCTACGAGCAGTACTTC,CASSLESRGVYEQYF
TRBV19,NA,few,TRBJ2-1,TGTGCCAGACCTCCCCGTAACGGGACCAAGACAAATGAGCAGTTCTTC,CARPPRNGTKTNEQFF
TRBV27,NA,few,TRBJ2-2,TGTGCCAGCAGGGAAGACACCGGGGAGCTGTTTTTT,CASREDTGELFF
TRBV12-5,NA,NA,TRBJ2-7,TGTGCTAGTGGTTTTAGGGTCCGGGCCTGGTCCTACGAGCAGTACTTC,CASGFRVRAWSYEQYF
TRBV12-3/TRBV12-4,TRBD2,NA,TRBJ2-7,TGTGCCAGCAGTTACCTAGTAAATGAGTTGAGCGGGAGGGCGTCCTACGAGCAGTACTTC,CASSYLVNELSGRASYEQYF
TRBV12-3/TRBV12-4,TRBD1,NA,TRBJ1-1,TGTGCCAGCAGTTTCCGGACAGGGGGCAACACTGAAGCTTTCTTT,CASSFRTGGNTEAFF
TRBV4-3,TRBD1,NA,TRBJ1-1,TGCGCCAGCAGCCAATTGACAGGGCCCTACACTGAAGCTTTCTTT,CASSQLTGPYTEAFF
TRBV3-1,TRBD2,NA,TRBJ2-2,TGTGCCAGCAGCCGGACTAGCGGACTCACCGGGGAGCTGTTTTTT,CASSRTSGLTGELFF
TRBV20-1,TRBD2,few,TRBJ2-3,TGCAGTGCACAACTAGCGGGTTCGAGCCCTACGCAGTATTTT,CSAQLAGSSPTQYF
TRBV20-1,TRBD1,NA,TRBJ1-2,TGCACCGCGACGACAGGGGGCTATGGCTACACCTTC,CTATTGGYGYTF
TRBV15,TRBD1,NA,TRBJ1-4,TGTGCCACCAGCAGAGACAGGGGGAAGGGGGAAAAACTGTTTTTT,CATSRDRGKGEKLFF
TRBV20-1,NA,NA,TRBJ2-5,TGCAGTGCTAGCCGCGGAGACAAGGGAGGAGAGACCCAGTACTTC,CSASRGDKGGETQYF
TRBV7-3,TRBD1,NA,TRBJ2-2,TGTGCCAGCAGCTTAAGGGCAGGGGGCCGTGGAAACACCGGGGAGCTGTTTTTT,CASSLRAGGRGNTGELFF
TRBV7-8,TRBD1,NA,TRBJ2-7,TGTGCCAGCAGCTCAACTACCGGGACAGGGAGCTACGAGCAGTACTTC,CASSSTTGTGSYEQYF
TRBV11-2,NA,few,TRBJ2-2,TGTGCCAGCAGCTTAGACCAGGGCGTGACCACCGGGGAGCTGTTTTTT,CASSLDQGVTTGELFF